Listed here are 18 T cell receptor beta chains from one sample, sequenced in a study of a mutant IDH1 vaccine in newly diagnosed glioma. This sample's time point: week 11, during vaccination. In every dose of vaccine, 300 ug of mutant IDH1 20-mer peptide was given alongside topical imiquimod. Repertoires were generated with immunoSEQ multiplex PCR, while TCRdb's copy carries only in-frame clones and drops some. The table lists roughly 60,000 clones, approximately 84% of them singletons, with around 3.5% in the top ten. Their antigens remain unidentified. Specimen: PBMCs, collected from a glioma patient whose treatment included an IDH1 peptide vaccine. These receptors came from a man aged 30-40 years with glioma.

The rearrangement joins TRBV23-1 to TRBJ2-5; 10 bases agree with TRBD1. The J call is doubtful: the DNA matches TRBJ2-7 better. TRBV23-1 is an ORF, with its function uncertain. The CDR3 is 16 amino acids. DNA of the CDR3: TGCGCCAGCAGTCAATCGGGACAGGGGAGATCCTACGAGCAGTACTTC. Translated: CASSQSGQGRSYEQYF.

DNA of the CDR3: TGTGCCAGCAGCTCCTCCCCTGGAAACACCATATATTTT. This translates into CASSSSPGNTIYF. The genes are TRBV7-2 and TRBJ1-3; D not certain. The V and J ends lost 4 bases and 2 bases respectively, with 6 bases between them. Germline V lookup: CDR1 SGHTA, CDR2 FQGNSA. The CDR3 contains 13 residues.

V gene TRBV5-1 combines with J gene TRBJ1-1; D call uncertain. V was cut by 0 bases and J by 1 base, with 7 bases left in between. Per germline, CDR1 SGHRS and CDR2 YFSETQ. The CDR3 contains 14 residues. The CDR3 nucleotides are TGCGCCAGCAGCTTGGCCAGCAGGAACACTGAAGCTTTCTTT. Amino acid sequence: CASSLASRNTEAFF.

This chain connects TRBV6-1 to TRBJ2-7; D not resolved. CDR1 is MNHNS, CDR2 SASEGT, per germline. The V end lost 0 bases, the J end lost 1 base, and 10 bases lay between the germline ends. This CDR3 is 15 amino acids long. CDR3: CASSEAVVRSYEQYF. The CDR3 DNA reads TGTGCCAGCAGTGAAGCCGTGGTGAGGTCCTACGAGCAGTACTTC.

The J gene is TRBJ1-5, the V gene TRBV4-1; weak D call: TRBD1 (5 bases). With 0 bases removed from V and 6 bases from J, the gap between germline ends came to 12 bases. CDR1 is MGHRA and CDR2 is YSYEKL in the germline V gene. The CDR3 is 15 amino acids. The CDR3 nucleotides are TGCGCCAGCAGCCAAGAAGTGGGGGTAGCTCAGCCCCAGCATTTT. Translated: CASSQEVGVAQPQHF.

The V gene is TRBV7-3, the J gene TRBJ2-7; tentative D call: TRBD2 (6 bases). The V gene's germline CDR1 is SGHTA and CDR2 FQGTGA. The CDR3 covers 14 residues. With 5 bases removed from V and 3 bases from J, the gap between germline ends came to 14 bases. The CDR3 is CASSRNPGLYEQYF. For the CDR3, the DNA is TGTGCCAGCAGCCGGAACCCGGGACTCTACGAGCAGTACTTC.

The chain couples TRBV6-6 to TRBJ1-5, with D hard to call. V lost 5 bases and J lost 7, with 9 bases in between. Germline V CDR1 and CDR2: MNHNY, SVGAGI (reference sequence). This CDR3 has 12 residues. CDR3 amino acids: CASSLGYQPQHF. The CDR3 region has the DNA TGTGCCAGCAGTCTGGGATACCAGCCCCAGCATTTT.

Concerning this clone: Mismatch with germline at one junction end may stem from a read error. For the CDR3, the DNA is TGTGCCGGCAGTGACTACGGGACAGGGATAACTGAAGCTTTCTTT. Its translation is CAGSDYGTGITEAFF. The V gene is TRBV25-1, the J gene TRBJ1-1, with TRBD1 matching over 9 bases. CDR1 MGHDK and CDR2 SYGVNS come from the germline V gene. This CDR3 spans 15 amino acids.

In DNA, the CDR3 is TGTGCCAGCAGTCCTCCGACAGGGTACGCGGGTGAGCAGTTCTTC. Its protein product is CASSPPTGYAGEQFF. This rearrangement joins TRBV6-1 to TRBJ2-1; 7 positions match TRBD1. The ends lost 5 bases at V and 9 bases at J; junction bases unmatched: 13. The CDR3 has 15 amino acids. The germline V gene encodes CDR1 MNHNS and CDR2 SASEGT.

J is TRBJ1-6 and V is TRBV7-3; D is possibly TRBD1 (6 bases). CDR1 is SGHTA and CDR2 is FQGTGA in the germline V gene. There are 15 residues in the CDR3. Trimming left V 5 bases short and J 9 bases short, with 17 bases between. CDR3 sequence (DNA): TGTGCCAGCAGCACTACAGGGAGAGGGGGTTCACCCCTCCACTTT. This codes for CASSTTGRGGSPLHF.

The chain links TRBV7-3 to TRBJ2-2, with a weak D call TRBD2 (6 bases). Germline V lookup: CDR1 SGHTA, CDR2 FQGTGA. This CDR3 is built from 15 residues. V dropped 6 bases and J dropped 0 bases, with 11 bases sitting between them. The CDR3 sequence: CASSFSGSNTGELFF. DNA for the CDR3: TGTGCCAGCAGTTTTAGCGGTTCGAACACCGGGGAGCTGTTTTTT.

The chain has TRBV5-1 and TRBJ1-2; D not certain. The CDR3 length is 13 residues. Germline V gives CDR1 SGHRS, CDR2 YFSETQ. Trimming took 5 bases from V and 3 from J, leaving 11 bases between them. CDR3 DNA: TGCGCCAGCAGGGTATCCGGAGACTATGGCTACACCTTC. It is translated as CASRVSGDYGYTF.

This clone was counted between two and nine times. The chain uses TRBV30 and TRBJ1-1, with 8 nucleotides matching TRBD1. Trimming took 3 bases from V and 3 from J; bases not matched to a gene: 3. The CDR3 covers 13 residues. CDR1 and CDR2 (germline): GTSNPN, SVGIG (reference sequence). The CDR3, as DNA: TGTGCCTGGAGCAGGGGGCTGCACACTGAAGCTTTCTTT. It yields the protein CAWSRGLHTEAFF.

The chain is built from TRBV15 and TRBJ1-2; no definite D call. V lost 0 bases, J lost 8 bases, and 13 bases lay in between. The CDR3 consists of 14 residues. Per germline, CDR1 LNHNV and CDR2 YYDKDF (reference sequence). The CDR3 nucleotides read TGTGCCACCAGCAGAGATGGGCTCATTAGGGGCTACACCTTC. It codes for CATSRDGLIRGYTF.

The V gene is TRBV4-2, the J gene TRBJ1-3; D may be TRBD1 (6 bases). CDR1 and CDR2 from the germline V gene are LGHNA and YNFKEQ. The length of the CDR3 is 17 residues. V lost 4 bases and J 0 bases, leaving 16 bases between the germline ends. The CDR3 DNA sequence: TGTGCCAGCAGCCCGACCTTCGGACAGATCTCTGGAAACACCATATATTTT. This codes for CASSPTFGQISGNTIYF.

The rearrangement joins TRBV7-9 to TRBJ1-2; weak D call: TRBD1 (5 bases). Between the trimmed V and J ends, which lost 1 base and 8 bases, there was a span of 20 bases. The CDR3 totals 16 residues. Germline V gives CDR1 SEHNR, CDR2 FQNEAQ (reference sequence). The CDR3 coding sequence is TGTGCCAGCAGCTTAGAGGCTGCGCGTAGGGGCGGCGGCTACACCTTC. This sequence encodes CASSLEAARRGGGYTF.

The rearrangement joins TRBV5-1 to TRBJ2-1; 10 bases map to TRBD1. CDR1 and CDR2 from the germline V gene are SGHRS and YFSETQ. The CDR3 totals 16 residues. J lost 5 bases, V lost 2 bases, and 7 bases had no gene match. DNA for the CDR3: TGCGCCAGCAGCTTCCCGGGACAGGGGCACGACAATGAGCAGTTCTTC. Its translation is CASSFPGQGHDNEQFF.

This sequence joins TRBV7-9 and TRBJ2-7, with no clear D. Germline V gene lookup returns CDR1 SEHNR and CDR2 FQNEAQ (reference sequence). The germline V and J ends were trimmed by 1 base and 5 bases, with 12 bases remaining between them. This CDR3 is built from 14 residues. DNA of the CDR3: TGTGCCAGCAGCTTAGTAGGACCGCCGGACGAGCAGTACTTC. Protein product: CASSLVGPPDEQYF.